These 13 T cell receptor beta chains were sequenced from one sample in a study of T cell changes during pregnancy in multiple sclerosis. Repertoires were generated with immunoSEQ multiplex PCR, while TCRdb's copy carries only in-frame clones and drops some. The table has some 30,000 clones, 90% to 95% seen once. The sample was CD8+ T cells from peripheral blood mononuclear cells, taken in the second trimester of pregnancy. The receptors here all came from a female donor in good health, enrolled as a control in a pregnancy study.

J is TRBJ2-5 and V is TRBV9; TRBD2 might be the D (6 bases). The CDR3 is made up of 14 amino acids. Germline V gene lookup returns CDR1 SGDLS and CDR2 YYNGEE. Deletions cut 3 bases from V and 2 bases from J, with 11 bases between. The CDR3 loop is CASSGGTPQETQYF. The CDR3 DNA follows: TGTGCCAGCAGCGGCGGGACCCCGCAAGAGACCCAGTACTTC.

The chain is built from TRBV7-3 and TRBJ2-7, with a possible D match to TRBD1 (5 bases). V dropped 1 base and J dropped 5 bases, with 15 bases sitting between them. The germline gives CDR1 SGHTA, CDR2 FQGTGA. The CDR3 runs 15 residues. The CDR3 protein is CASSLMAGSVHEQYF. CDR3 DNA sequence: TGTGCCAGCAGCTTAATGGCAGGGTCTGTCCACGAGCAGTACTTC.

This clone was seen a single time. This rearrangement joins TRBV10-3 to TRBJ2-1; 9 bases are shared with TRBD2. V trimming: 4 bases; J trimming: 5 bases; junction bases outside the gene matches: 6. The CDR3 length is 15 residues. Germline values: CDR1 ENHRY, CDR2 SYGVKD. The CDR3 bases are TGTGCCATCAGTGCCCCGCCTAGCGGGGACAATGAGCAGTTCTTC. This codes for CAISAPPSGDNEQFF.

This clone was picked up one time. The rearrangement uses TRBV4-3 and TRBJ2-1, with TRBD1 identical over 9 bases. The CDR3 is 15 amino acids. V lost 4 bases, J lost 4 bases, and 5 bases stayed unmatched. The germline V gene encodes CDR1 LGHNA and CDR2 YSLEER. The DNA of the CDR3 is TGCGCCAGCAGCCCAGGGACAGGGCAATACAATGAGCAGTTCTTC. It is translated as CASSPGTGQYNEQFF.

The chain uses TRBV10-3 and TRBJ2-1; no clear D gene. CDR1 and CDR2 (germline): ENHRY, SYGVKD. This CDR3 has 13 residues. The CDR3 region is CASAETVGNEQFF. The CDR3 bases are TGTGCGTCCGCCGAGACGGTCGGGAATGAGCAGTTCTTC.

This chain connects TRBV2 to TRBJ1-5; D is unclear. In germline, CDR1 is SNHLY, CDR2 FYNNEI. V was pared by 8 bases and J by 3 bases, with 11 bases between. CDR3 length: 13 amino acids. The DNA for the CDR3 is TGTGCCAGCCAGCGGGAATCCAATCAGCCCCAGCATTTT. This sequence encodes CASQRESNQPQHF.

The CDR3 DNA reads as TGTGCCAGCAGTACGGGACAGGGGAGAGGGACTGAAGCTTTCTTT. Translating gives CASSTGQGRGTEAFF. The V call is TRBV27, the J call TRBJ1-1; 10 bases are shared with TRBD1. After removal of 5 bases from V and 5 bases from J, the junction contained 8 bases not matched to a gene. This CDR3 has 15 amino acids. CDR1 and CDR2 (germline): MNHEY, SMNVEV (reference sequence).

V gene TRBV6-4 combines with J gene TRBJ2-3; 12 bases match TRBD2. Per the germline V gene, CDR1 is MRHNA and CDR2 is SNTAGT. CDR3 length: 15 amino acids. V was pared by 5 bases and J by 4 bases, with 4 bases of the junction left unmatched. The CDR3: CASSTSSGGADTQYF. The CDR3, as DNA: TGTGCCAGCAGTACCTCTAGCGGGGGGGCAGATACGCAGTATTTT.

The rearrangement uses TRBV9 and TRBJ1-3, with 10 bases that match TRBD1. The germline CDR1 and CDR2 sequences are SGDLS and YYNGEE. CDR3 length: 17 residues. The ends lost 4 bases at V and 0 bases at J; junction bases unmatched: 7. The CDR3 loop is CASSPGTGDTSGNTIYF. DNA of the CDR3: TGTGCCAGCAGCCCAGGGACAGGGGATACCTCTGGAAACACCATATATTTT.

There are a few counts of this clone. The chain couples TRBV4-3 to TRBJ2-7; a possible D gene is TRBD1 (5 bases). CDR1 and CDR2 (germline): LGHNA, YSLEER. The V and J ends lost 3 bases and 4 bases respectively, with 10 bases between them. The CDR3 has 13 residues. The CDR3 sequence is CASSHFKGYEQYF. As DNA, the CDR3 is TGCGCCAGCAGCCATTTTAAGGGGTACGAGCAGTACTTC.

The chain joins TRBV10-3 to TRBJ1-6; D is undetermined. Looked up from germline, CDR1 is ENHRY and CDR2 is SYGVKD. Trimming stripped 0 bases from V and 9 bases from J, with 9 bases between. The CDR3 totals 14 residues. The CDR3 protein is CAISESLEGSPLHF. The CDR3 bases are TGTGCCATCAGTGAGTCCCTCGAGGGTTCACCCCTCCACTTT.

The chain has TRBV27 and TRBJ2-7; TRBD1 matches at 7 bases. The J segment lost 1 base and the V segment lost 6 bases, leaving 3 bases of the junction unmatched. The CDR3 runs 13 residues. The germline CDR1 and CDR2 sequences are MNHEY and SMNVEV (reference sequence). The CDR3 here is CASSSGQSYEQYF. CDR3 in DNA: TGTGCCAGCAGCTCGGGACAGTCCTACGAGCAGTACTTC.

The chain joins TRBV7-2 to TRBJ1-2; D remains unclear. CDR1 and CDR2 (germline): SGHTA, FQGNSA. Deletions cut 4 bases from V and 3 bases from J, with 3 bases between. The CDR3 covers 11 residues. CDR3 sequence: CASSSYYGYTF. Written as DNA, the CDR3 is TGTGCCAGCAGCTCCTACTATGGCTACACCTTC.